This T cell receptor (beta chain) appears in the sequencing data of a study of high-grade serous ovarian cancer treatment subgroups. Repertoires were generated with immunoSEQ multiplex PCR, while TCRdb's copy carries only in-frame clones and drops some. The sample has some 5,300 clones, around 80% seen once. This CDR3 has 12 amino acids. Trimming took 6 bases from V and 2 from J; bases not matched to a gene: 1. In germline, CDR1 is WNHNN, CDR2 SYGVQD (reference sequence). Tumor samples were obtained before definitive surgery or chemotherapy. The receptor was derived from a human donor with high-grade serous ovarian cancer. The chain recombines TRBV10-1 with TRBJ2-7; TRBD1 matches 7 bases. The sequencing input was tumor tissue. CDR3 in amino acids: CASSGTAYEQYF. Written as DNA, the CDR3 is TGCGCCAGCAGCGGGACAGCCTACGAGCAGTACTTC.